One sample yielded the 30 T cell receptor beta chains listed below, sequenced in a study of blood T cell repertoires in COVID-19. Using immunoSEQ multiplex PCR, the repertoire was profiled, and TCRdb retains in-frame clones only, with some absent. The data contain approximately 170,000 clones, 70% to 90% of them seen just once; the ten biggest clones take up approximately 2%. Source material: peripheral blood. The source of these receptors is a man younger than 35 who had recovered from COVID-19.

In its sample, this clone was seen once. A junction end diverges from the germline sequence, so it may reflect a read error. The chain recombines TRBV5-5 with TRBJ1-3, with D perhaps TRBD1 (6 bases). Germline V gives CDR1 SGHKS, CDR2 YYEKEE (reference sequence). This CDR3 has 15 amino acids. CDR3 coding DNA: TGTGCCAGCAGATTGGACAGAATCTCTGGAAACACCATATATTTT. Translated: CASRLDRISGNTIYF.

V gene TRBV18 combines with J gene TRBJ1-6; no firm D call. V was pared by 3 bases and J by 7 bases, with 10 bases between. Germline V gene lookup returns CDR1 KGHSH and CDR2 LQKENI. This CDR3 comprises 14 residues. In nucleotides, the CDR3 is TGTGCCAGCTCACCGGCATCGCGGAATTCACCCCTCCACTTT. Protein product: CASSPASRNSPLHF.

Comments on this clone: Within the sample, other DNA sequences also encode this same CDR3. The CDR3 DNA reads as TGTGCCAGCAGTTATTCGAGGGATACGCAGTATTTT. Amino acid sequence: CASSYSRDTQYF. The V and J genes are TRBV6-5 and TRBJ2-3; D unresolved. Germline lookup yields CDR1 MNHEY and CDR2 SVGAGI. CDR3 length equals 12 residues. The V and J ends lost 3 bases and 6 bases respectively, with 7 bases between them.

J is TRBJ2-3 and V is TRBV7-9; 9 bases are shared with TRBD2. The CDR3 is 15 amino acids. V gave up 3 bases and J gave up 6 bases; unmatched junction bases: 7. Germline-derived CDR1 and CDR2 are SEHNR and FQNEAQ (reference sequence). This chain's CDR3 is CASSFSGSLRDTQYF. CDR3 coding DNA: TGTGCCAGCAGCTTTAGCGGGAGTCTAAGGGATACGCAGTATTTT.

V and J are TRBV6-2 or TRBV6-3 and TRBJ1-5, with D perhaps matching TRBD1 (6 bases). Trimming stripped 5 bases from V and 5 bases from J, with 16 bases between. Germline CDR1 is MNHEY and CDR2 is SVGEGT. This CDR3 has 15 residues. In nucleotides, the CDR3 is TGTGCCAGCAGTCTGGACAGCGGATGGGATCAGCCCCAGCATTTT. Amino acids: CASSLDSGWDQPQHF.

The rearrangement links TRBV7-9 to TRBJ2-7; D uncertain. Germline V gene data show CDR1 as SEHNR and CDR2 as FQNEAQ (reference sequence). The ends were cut back, 2 bases at V and 0 bases at J, with 11 bases in the middle. This CDR3 is built from 15 residues. The CDR3 here is CASSLSNLGSYEQYF. CDR3 nucleotide sequence: TGTGCCAGCAGCTTAAGCAACCTAGGCTCCTACGAGCAGTACTTC.

This rearrangement joins TRBV27 to TRBJ1-1, with TRBD1 as a possible D gene (5 bases). The ends were cut back, 1 base at V and 1 base at J, with 13 bases in the middle. CDR1 is MNHEY, CDR2 SMNVEV, per germline (reference sequence). The CDR3 length is 16 residues. CDR3 DNA sequence: TGTGCCAGCAGTTTATATCCAGGGATGACGAACACTGAAGCTTTCTTT. Its translation: CASSLYPGMTNTEAFF.

The chain combines TRBV10-3 with TRBJ2-5; TRBD2 agrees at 7 bases. Germline V gene lookup returns CDR1 ENHRY and CDR2 SYGVKD. V lost 6 bases, J lost 5 bases, and 15 bases stayed unmatched. The CDR3 totals 16 residues. CDR3 sequence reads: CAISGPEGLLKETQYF. In DNA, the CDR3 is TGTGCCATCAGCGGCCCCGAGGGACTACTTAAGGAGACCCAGTACTTC.

The rearrangement joins TRBV12-3 or TRBV12-4 to TRBJ2-3, with D possibly TRBD2 on 5 matching bases. V was pared by 5 bases and J by 4 bases, with 10 bases between. There are 13 residues in the CDR3. DNA for the CDR3: TGTGCCAGCAGTAACCGGGGAGCAGATACGCAGTATTTT. Translated: CASSNRGADTQYF.

J is TRBJ2-5 and V is TRBV14; a weak D match, TRBD2 (5 bases). Germline values: CDR1 SGHDN, CDR2 FVKESK. This CDR3 contains 13 residues. Trimming removed 2 bases at V and 4 bases at J, with 8 bases between. The CDR3 protein is CASSQLGGETQYF. CDR3 DNA sequence: TGTGCCAGCAGCCAACTAGGAGGAGAGACCCAGTACTTC. Looking up the rest from reference TRBV14 and TRBJ2-5 gives the full variable domain: EAGVTQFPSHSVIEKGQTVTLRCDPISGHDNLYWYRRVMGKEIKFLLHFVKESKQDESGMPNNRFLAERTGGTYSTLKVQPAELEDSGVYFCASSQLGGETQYFGPGTRLLVL.

This clone was picked up one time. The rearrangement links TRBV10-3 to TRBJ2-1; 12 nucleotides align to TRBD2. V trimming: 0 bases; J trimming: 9 bases; junction bases outside the gene matches: 12. This CDR3 has 18 amino acids. Germline values: CDR1 ENHRY, CDR2 SYGVKD. The CDR3 DNA follows: TGTGCCATCAGTGAGTCGATCTGGCTAGCGGGAGGGACTAGTGAGCAGTTCTTC. Its translation: CAISESIWLAGGTSEQFF.

J is TRBJ2-5 and V is TRBV7-3; 8 positions match TRBD2. CDR1 and CDR2 (germline): SGHTA, FQGTGA. CDR3 size: 15 residues. V shed 1 base, J shed 4 bases, and the junction held 5 bases outside the gene matches. The CDR3 spells CASSLIASGPETQYF. CDR3 DNA sequence: TGTGCCAGCAGCTTAATAGCTAGCGGGCCAGAGACCCAGTACTTC. The entire variable domain, with the rest obtained from reference TRBV7-3 and TRBJ2-5, is as follows: GAGVSQTPSNKVTEKGKYVELRCDPISGHTALYWYRQSLGQGPEFLIYFQGTGAADDSGLPNDRFFAVRPEGSVSTLKIQRTERGDSAVYLCASSLIASGPETQYFGPGTRLLVL.

The J gene is TRBJ2-1, the V gene TRBV6-5, with 7 bases fitting TRBD2. Germline CDR1 and CDR2: MNHEY and SVGAGI. The CDR3 runs to 12 residues. J gave up 14 bases and V 4 bases, and 8 bases lay outside the gene matches. CDR3 protein: CASSSGPGTKFF. In nucleotides, the CDR3 is TGTGCCAGCAGTTCGGGGCCCGGGACTAAGTTCTTC.

The rearrangement uses TRBV5-5 and TRBJ1-1; perhaps TRBD1 as D (6 bases). Germline loops: CDR1 SGHKS, CDR2 YYEKEE (reference sequence). Trimming took 7 bases from V and 4 from J, leaving 14 bases between them. The CDR3 is made up of 13 amino acids. The CDR3 here is CASGRPGVTEAFF. The CDR3 nucleotides read TGTGCCAGCGGACGGCCAGGGGTCACTGAAGCTTTCTTT.

The chain links TRBV27 to TRBJ2-2; 8 bases are shared with TRBD2. J gave up 3 bases and V 8 bases, and 17 bases lay outside the gene matches. This CDR3 is built from 18 residues. CDR1 and CDR2 from the germline V gene are MNHEY and SMNVEV (reference sequence). This CDR3 reads CASGRTGRAGGHTGELFF. DNA of the CDR3: TGTGCCAGCGGGCGCACGGGTAGGGCGGGAGGACACACCGGGGAGCTGTTTTTT.

This clone occurred a few times. The chain has TRBV4-1 and TRBJ1-6, with a tentative D call TRBD1 (5 bases). The germline V gene encodes CDR1 MGHRA and CDR2 YSYEKL. Trimming took 3 bases from V and 5 from J, leaving 11 bases between them. The CDR3 totals 15 residues. The CDR3 protein is CASSHGRTNNSPLHF. CDR3 bases: TGCGCCAGCAGCCATGGGCGGACAAATAATTCACCCCTCCACTTT.

This chain links TRBV6-2 or TRBV6-3 with TRBJ1-2; the D is unclear. The CDR3 is 13 amino acids. CDR1 is MNHEY, CDR2 SVGEGT, per germline. The V end lost 6 bases, the J end lost 4 bases, and 12 bases lay between the germline ends. Here the CDR3 reads CASSLQARYGYTF. DNA of the CDR3: TGTGCCAGCAGCCTTCAGGCTCGCTATGGCTACACCTTC.

The rearrangement uses TRBV19 and TRBJ2-7; TRBD2 might be the D (6 bases). Trimming left V 4 bases short and J 3 bases short, with 16 bases between. This CDR3 contains 15 residues. Germline V gene sequence: CDR1 LNHDA, CDR2 SQIVND (reference sequence). CDR3 coding DNA: TGTGCCAGTAGTAAGATACCCGGGACTGTCTACGAGCAGTACTTC. Amino acids: CASSKIPGTVYEQYF.

The chain combines TRBV19 with TRBJ2-6, with D uncertain. This CDR3 has 15 residues. With 2 bases removed from V and 0 bases from J, the gap between germline ends came to 5 bases. The V gene's germline CDR1 is LNHDA and CDR2 SQIVND (reference sequence). Here the CDR3 DNA reads TGTGCCAGTAGTATACAGTCCTCTGGGGCCAACGTCCTGACTTTC. Translated: CASSIQSSGANVLTF.

The genes are TRBV28 and TRBJ2-7; 10 bases fit TRBD1. V lost 1 base to trimming and J lost 4 bases; unmatched junction nucleotides: 7. This CDR3 has 16 residues. The germline V gene encodes CDR1 MDHEN and CDR2 SYDVKM. The CDR3 reads CASSLSRTGGSYEQYF. CDR3 nucleotide sequence: TGTGCCAGCAGTTTATCCCGGACAGGGGGATCATACGAGCAGTACTTC.

The chain employs TRBV9 and TRBJ2-1; 8 bases align to TRBD2. Unmatched junction bases numbered 8, after V lost 6 bases and J lost 9 bases. Germline V gene sequence: CDR1 SGDLS, CDR2 YYNGEE. The CDR3 spans 13 residues. The CDR3 is CASTAGVWGEQFF. CDR3 DNA sequence: TGTGCCAGCACAGCGGGAGTATGGGGTGAGCAGTTCTTC.

J is TRBJ2-5 and V is TRBV3-1 (or the pseudogene TRBV3-2); 8 bases line up with TRBD2. Looked up from germline, CDR1 is LGHDT and CDR2 is YNNKEL (reference sequence). J lost 5 bases, V lost 2 bases, and 13 bases had no gene match. This CDR3 is 17 amino acids long. The CDR3 protein is CASSQRGGAGTIETQYF. For the CDR3, the DNA is TGTGCCAGCAGCCAACGGGGGGGTGCCGGGACAATCGAGACCCAGTACTTC.

The J gene is TRBJ2-1, the V gene TRBV9, with D tentatively TRBD1 (5 bases). This CDR3 comprises 15 residues. CDR1 SGDLS and CDR2 YYNGEE come from the germline V gene. The ends were cut back, 0 bases at V and 8 bases at J, with 15 bases in the middle. CDR3 region: CASSVVFGQGHEQFF. As DNA, the CDR3 is TGTGCCAGCAGCGTAGTTTTTGGGCAGGGCCATGAGCAGTTCTTC.

J is TRBJ1-4 and V is TRBV7-8, with a possible D match to TRBD1 (5 bases). The CDR3 is 14 residues long. Germline loops: CDR1 SGHVS, CDR2 FQNEAQ. V was trimmed by 4 bases and J by 8 bases, leaving 14 bases between them. The CDR3 sequence is CASSSPGVGEKLFF. CDR3 coding DNA: TGTGCCAGCAGCTCCCCGGGGGTTGGGGAAAAACTGTTTTTT.

The chain joins TRBV7-2 to TRBJ1-5; 7 positions match TRBD1. The CDR3 contains 14 residues. Germline V gene lookup returns CDR1 SGHTA and CDR2 FQGNSA. V lost 5 bases to trimming and J lost 3 bases; unmatched junction nucleotides: 4. For the CDR3, the DNA is TGTGCCAGCAGCGAAGACAGGGTCAATCAGCCCCAGCATTTT. Its protein product is CASSEDRVNQPQHF.

The chain joins TRBV7-9 to TRBJ1-1; D is ambiguous. The CDR3 length is 14 residues. V gave up 4 bases and J gave up 4 bases, with 13 bases separating them. Germline values: CDR1 SEHNR, CDR2 FQNEAQ (reference sequence). Written as DNA, the CDR3 is TGTGCCAGCAGCTGGGAGGGATTTGGCACTGAAGCTTTCTTT. As protein: CASSWEGFGTEAFF.

The chain recombines TRBV7-9 with TRBJ2-2; D is perhaps TRBD1 (8 bases). This CDR3 spans 13 amino acids. Trimming took 8 bases from V and 6 from J, leaving 13 bases between them. Looked up from germline, CDR1 is SEHNR and CDR2 is FQNEAQ (reference sequence). In nucleotides, the CDR3 is TGTGCCAGCGGACAGGGAGGGTCCGGGGAGCTGTTTTTT. Residues: CASGQGGSGELFF. Variable domain in full (rest from reference TRBV7-9 and TRBJ2-2): DTGVSQNPRHKITKRGQNVTFRCDPISEHNRLYWYRQTLGQGPEFLTYFQNEAQLEKSRLLSDRFSAERPKGSFSTLEIQRTEQGDSAMYLCASGQGGSGELFFGEGSRLTVL.

The chain carries TRBV4-1 and TRBJ1-1; 12 bases match TRBD1. CDR3 size: 19 residues. Losses at the gene ends were 0 bases for V and 1 base for J; bases not matched to a gene: 9. The V gene's germline CDR1 is MGHRA and CDR2 YSYEKL. DNA of the CDR3: TGCGCCAGCAGCCAAGAGGTCTGGGACAGGGGGCAGGGGAACACTGAAGCTTTCTTT. This translates into CASSQEVWDRGQGNTEAFF.

This sequence joins TRBV6-1 and TRBJ2-2, with TRBD2 matching over 8 bases. The length of the CDR3 is 15 residues. From germline, CDR1 is MNHNS and CDR2 SASEGT. Germline trimming cut 2 bases from V and 6 bases from J; bases unmatched to any gene: 5. CDR3 protein: CASSEQREISGELFF. In DNA, the CDR3 is TGTGCCAGCAGTGAACAGCGGGAGATCTCCGGGGAGCTGTTTTTT.

This clone was seen once. The chain is built from TRBV18 and TRBJ2-7, with 7 bases fitting TRBD1. V lost 2 bases and J lost 5; bases outside the gene matches: 3. The length of the CDR3 is 13 residues. Germline V lookup: CDR1 KGHSH, CDR2 LQKENI. The CDR3 here is CASSPDRDHEQYF. The DNA of the CDR3 is TGTGCCAGCTCACCAGACAGGGACCACGAGCAGTACTTC.